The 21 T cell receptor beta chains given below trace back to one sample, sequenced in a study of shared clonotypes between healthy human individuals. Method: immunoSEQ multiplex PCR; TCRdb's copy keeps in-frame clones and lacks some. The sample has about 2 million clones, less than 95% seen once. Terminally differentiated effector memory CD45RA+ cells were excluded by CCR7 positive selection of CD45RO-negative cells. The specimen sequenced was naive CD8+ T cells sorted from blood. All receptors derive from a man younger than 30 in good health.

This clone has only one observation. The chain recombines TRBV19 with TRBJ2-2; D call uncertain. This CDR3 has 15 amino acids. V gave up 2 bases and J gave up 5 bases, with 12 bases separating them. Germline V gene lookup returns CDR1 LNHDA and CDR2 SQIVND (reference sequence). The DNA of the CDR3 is TGTGCCAGTAGTATATCTTGGCATGGAACCGGGGAGCTGTTTTTT. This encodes CASSISWHGTGELFF.

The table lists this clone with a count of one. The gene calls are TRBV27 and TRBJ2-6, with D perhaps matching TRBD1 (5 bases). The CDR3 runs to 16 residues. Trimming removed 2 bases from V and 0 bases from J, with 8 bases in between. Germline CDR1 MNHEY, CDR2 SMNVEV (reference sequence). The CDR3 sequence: CASSLTGVSGANVLTF. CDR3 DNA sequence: TGTGCCAGCAGTTTAACAGGCGTCTCTGGGGCCAACGTCCTGACTTTC.

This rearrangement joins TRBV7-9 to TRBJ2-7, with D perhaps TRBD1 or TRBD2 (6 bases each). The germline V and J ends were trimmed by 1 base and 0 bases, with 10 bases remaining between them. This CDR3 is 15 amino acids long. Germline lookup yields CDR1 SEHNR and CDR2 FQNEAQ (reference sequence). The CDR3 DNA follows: TGTGCCAGCAGCTTAGTAGGGGGGCCCTCCTACGAGCAGTACTTC. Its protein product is CASSLVGGPSYEQYF.

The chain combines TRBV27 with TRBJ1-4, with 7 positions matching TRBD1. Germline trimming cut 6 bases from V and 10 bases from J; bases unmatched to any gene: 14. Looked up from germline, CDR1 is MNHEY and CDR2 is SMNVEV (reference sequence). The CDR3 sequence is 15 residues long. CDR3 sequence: CASRGLGTVQVKLFF. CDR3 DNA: TGTGCCAGCAGGGGCCTGGGGACAGTGCAGGTAAAACTGTTTTTT.

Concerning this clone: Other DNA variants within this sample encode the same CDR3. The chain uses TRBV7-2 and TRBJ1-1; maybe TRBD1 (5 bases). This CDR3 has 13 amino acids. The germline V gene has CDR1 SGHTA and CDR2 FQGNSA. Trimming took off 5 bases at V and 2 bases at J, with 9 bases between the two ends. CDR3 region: CASSATGNTEAFF. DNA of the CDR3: TGTGCCAGCAGCGCCACAGGAAACACTGAAGCTTTCTTT. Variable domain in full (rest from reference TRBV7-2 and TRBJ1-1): GAGVSQSPSNKVTEKGKDVELRCDPISGHTALYWYRQSLGQGLEFLIYFQGNSAPDKSGLPSDRFSAERTGGSVSTLTIQRTQQEDSAVYLCASSATGNTEAFFGQGTRLTVV.

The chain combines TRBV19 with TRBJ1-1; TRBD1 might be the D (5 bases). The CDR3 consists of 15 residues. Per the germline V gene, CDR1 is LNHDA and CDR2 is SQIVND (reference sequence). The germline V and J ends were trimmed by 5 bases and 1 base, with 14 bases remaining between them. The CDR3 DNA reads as TGTGCCAGTAGTTTAACCGGGGCTCCGAACACTGAAGCTTTCTTT. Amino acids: CASSLTGAPNTEAFF.

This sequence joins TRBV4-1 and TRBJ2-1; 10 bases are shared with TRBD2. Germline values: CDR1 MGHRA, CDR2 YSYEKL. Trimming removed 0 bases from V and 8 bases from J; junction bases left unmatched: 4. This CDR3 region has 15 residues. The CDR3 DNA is TGCGCCAGCAGCCAAGACCGGCTAGCGGGGGATGAGCAGTTCTTC. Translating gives CASSQDRLAGDEQFF.

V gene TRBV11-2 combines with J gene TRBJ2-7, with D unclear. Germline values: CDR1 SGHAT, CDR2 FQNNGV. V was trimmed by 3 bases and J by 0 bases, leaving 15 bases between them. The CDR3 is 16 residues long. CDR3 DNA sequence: TGTGCCAGCAGCTTCCGGAGTGTCAACGGCTCCTACGAGCAGTACTTC. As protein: CASSFRSVNGSYEQYF.

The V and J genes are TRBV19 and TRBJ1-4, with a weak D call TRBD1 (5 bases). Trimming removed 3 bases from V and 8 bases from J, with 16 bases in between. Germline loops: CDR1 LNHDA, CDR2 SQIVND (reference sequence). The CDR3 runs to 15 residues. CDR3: CASSISRDEREKLFF. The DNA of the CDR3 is TGTGCCAGTAGTATCAGCCGGGACGAAAGGGAAAAACTGTTTTTT.

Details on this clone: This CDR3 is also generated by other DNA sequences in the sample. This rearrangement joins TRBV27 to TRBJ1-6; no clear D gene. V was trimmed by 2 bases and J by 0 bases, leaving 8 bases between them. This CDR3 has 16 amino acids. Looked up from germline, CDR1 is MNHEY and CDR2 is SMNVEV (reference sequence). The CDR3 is CASSLTASSYNSPLHF. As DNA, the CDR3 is TGTGCCAGCAGTTTAACCGCTAGCTCCTATAATTCACCCCTCCACTTT.

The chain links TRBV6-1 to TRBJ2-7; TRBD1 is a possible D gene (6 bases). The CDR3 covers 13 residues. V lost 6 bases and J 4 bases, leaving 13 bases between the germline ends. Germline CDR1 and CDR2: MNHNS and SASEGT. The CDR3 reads CASRDRLLYEQYF. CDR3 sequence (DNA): TGTGCCAGCAGGGACAGACTCCTTTACGAGCAGTACTTC.

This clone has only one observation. Written as DNA, the CDR3 is TGCGCCAGCAGTGAATTTCCGGAGACCCAGTACTTC. As protein: CASSEFPETQYF. This rearrangement joins TRBV10-2 to TRBJ2-5, with unresolved D. The CDR3 runs to 12 residues. Germline CDR1 is WSHSY and CDR2 is SAAADI. V dropped 3 bases and J dropped 5 bases, with 7 bases sitting between them.

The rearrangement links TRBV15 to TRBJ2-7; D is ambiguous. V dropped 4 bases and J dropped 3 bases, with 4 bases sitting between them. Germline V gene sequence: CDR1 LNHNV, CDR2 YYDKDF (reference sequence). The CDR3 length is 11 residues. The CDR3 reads CATSTDYEQYF. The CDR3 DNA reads TGTGCCACCAGCACGGACTACGAGCAGTACTTC.

The DNA for the CDR3 is TGTGCCAGTGGGACGGCTGGGGATACGCAGTATTTT. This sequence encodes CASGTAGDTQYF. J is TRBJ2-3 and V is TRBV7-9; D is perhaps TRBD1 or TRBD2 (5 bases each). Germline V gives CDR1 SEHNR, CDR2 FQNEAQ (reference sequence). V was clipped by 9 bases and J by 6 bases, with 13 bases between them. CDR3 length: 12 amino acids.

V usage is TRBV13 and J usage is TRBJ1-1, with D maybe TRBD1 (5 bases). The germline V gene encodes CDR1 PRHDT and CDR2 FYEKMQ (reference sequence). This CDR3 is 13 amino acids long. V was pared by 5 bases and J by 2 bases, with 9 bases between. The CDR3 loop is CASSPDSNTEAFF. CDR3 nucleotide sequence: TGTGCCAGCAGCCCCGACAGTAACACTGAAGCTTTCTTT.

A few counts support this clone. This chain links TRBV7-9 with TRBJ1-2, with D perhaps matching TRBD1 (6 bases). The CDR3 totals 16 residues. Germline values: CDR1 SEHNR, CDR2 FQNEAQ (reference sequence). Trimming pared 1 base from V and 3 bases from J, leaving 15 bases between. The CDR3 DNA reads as TGTGCCAGCAGCTTAGTTGGCACAGGGCTGGACTATGGCTACACCTTC. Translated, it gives CASSLVGTGLDYGYTF. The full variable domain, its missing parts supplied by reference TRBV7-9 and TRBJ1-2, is DTGVSQNPRHKITKRGQNVTFRCDPISEHNRLYWYRQTLGQGPEFLTYFQNEAQLEKSRLLSDRFSAERPKGSFSTLEIQRTEQGDSAMYLCASSLVGTGLDYGYTFGSGTRLTVV.

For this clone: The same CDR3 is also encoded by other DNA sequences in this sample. CDR3 residues: CASSPGVSSYNEQFF. For the CDR3, the DNA is TGTGCCAGCAGTCCAGGGGTGAGCTCCTACAATGAGCAGTTCTTC. The V gene is TRBV27, the J gene TRBJ2-1; TRBD1 is a possible D gene (6 bases). Germline CDR1 and CDR2: MNHEY and SMNVEV (reference sequence). V dropped 5 bases and J dropped 0 bases, with 11 bases sitting between them. The CDR3 consists of 15 residues.

CDR3 nucleotides: TGTGCCAGCAGTACAGGGTTCGGAAACACCATATATTTT. Residues: CASSTGFGNTIYF. V is TRBV2 and J is TRBJ1-3; D perhaps matches TRBD1 (6 bases). Looked up from germline, CDR1 is SNHLY and CDR2 is FYNNEI. The CDR3 sequence is 13 residues long. Trimming took off 5 bases at V and 4 bases at J, with 9 bases between the two ends.

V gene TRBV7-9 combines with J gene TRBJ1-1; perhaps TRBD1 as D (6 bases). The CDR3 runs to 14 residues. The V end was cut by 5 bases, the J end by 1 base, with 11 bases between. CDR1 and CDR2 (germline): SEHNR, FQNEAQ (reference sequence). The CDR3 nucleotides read TGTGCCAGCAGCCCAGGACAGAGGAACACTGAAGCTTTCTTT. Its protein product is CASSPGQRNTEAFF.

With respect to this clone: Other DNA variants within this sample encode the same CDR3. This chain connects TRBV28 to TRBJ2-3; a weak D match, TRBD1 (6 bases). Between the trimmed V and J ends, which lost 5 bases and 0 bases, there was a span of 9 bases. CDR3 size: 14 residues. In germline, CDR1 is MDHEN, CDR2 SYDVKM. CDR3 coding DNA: TGTGCCAGCAGTCTAGGGGGTAGCACAGATACGCAGTATTTT. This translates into CASSLGGSTDTQYF. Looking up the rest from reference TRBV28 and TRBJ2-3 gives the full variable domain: DVKVTQSSRYLVKRTGEKVFLECVQDMDHENMFWYRQDPGLGLRLIYFSYDVKMKEKGDIPEGYSVSREKKERFSLILESASTNQTSMYLCASSLGGSTDTQYFGPGTRLTVL.

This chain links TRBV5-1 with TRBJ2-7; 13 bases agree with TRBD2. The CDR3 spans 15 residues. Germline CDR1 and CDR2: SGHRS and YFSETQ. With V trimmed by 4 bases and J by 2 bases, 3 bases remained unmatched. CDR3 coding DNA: TGCGCCAGCAGCATAGGGACTAGCGGGACCTACGAGCAGTACTTC. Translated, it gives CASSIGTSGTYEQYF.